Following are 25 T cell receptor beta chains from one sample sequenced in a study of metastatic and nonmetastatic thyroid tumors. Patients underwent thyroid surgery, and none had received any treatment before it. With MiXCR, TCRdb called clones anew from the PCR reads. The data show fewer than 20,000 clones, about 33% seen once. Sequencing used tumor tissue. Every receptor here comes from a male donor with papillary thyroid cancer or a benign thyroid nodule (not recorded which). Some clones in this sample may be carry-over from other donors' samples.

In DNA form, the CDR3 reads TGTGCCAGCAGCTTTACCGCGACAAATAATTCACCCCTCCACTTT. Amino acid sequence: CASSFTATNNSPLHF. The chain recombines TRBV11-2 with TRBJ1-6, with D unclear. Trimming stripped 3 bases from V and 5 bases from J, with 11 bases between. In germline, CDR1 is SGHAT, CDR2 FQNNGV. The CDR3 has 15 residues.

The chain uses TRBV20-1 and TRBJ1-2; 10 positions match TRBD1. The CDR3 is 14 residues long. J was trimmed by 7 bases and V by 5 bases; bases with no gene match: 10. Germline values: CDR1 DFQATT, CDR2 SNEGSKA (reference sequence). CDR3 protein: CSAASGTGEFGYTF. CDR3 in DNA: TGCAGTGCTGCATCAGGGACAGGGGAGTTTGGCTACACCTTC.

Many counts were recorded for this clone. This chain connects TRBV20-1 to TRBJ2-5; D is perhaps TRBD2 (7 bases). V dropped 6 bases and J dropped 2 bases, with 16 bases sitting between them. CDR3 length: 14 residues. Germline V gene sequence: CDR1 DFQATT, CDR2 SNEGSKA (reference sequence). In nucleotides, the CDR3 is TGCAGTGCAGAGGGGGGGGGAGGACAAGAGACCCAGTACTTC. Protein: CSAEGGGGQETQYF.

This clone has at least ten counts. The chain links TRBV30 to TRBJ2-2; TRBD2 might be the D (5 bases). The V end was cut by 2 bases, the J end by 5 bases, with 6 bases between. Germline values: CDR1 GTSNPN, CDR2 SVGIG (reference sequence). This CDR3 has 12 amino acids. DNA for the CDR3: TGTGCCTGGAGTATAGCGACCGGGGAGCTGTTTTTT. Amino acids: CAWSIATGELFF.

This sequence joins TRBV30 and TRBJ1-2; D remains unclear. The length of the CDR3 is 15 residues. The germline V and J ends were trimmed by 5 bases and 4 bases, with 20 bases remaining between them. The germline gives CDR1 GTSNPN, CDR2 SVGIG (reference sequence). In DNA form, the CDR3 reads TGTGCCTGGCTAACCCAGGTGGGATGGGCCTATGGCTACACCTTC. It codes for CAWLTQVGWAYGYTF.

The J gene is TRBJ1-1, the V gene TRBV7-8; tentative D call: TRBD1 (5 bases). The germline CDR1 and CDR2 sequences are SGHVS and FQNEAQ. CDR3 size: 14 residues. The V and J ends lost 10 bases and 5 bases respectively, with 20 bases between them. CDR3 residues: CANIPLGGSTEAFF. The CDR3 nucleotides read TGTGCCAACATCCCCCTGGGGGGATCAACTGAAGCTTTCTTT.

This clone has at least ten counts. Given a much more abundant clone one base away, this may be a read error. The chain uses TRBV28 and TRBJ1-1; no definite D call. The CDR3 consists of 14 residues. CDR1 is MDHEN and CDR2 is SYDVKM in the germline V gene. The CDR3 region is CASSGRRANTEASF. The CDR3 nucleotides read TGTGCCAGCAGCGGGCGACGGGCGAACACTGAAGCTTCCTTT.

This clone was found many times. The chain joins TRBV11-2 to TRBJ2-2; TRBD2 agrees at 14 bases. The CDR3 totals 17 residues. J lost 5 bases, V lost 6 bases, and 8 bases had no gene match. From germline, CDR1 is SGHAT and CDR2 FQNNGV. The CDR3: CASRLTSGRARTGELFF. In DNA form, the CDR3 reads TGTGCCAGCAGATTGACTAGCGGGAGGGCACGAACCGGGGAGCTGTTTTTT.

A note on this clone: No conserved phenylalanine or tryptophan ends this CDR3, so it is likely a read error. The chain employs TRBV6-2 or TRBV6-3 and TRBJ2-7; a weak D match, TRBD1 (5 bases). The length of the CDR3 is 14 residues. The V gene's germline CDR1 is MNHEY and CDR2 SVGEGT. V shed 5 bases and J shed 0 bases, with 11 bases lying between them. The CDR3 loop is CASSLGDSSYEQYS. DNA of the CDR3: TGTGCCAGCAGTCTAGGTGACAGCTCCTACGAGCAGTACTCC.

The sample holds many counts of this clone. CDR3 loop: CASSFHSRSTDTQYF. Written as DNA, the CDR3 is TGTGCCAGCAGTTTTCACTCGCGGAGCACAGATACGCAGTATTTT. The rearrangement uses TRBV12-3 or TRBV12-4 and TRBJ2-3; D not certain. The V end was cut by 3 bases, the J end by 0 bases, with 10 bases between. The CDR3 runs 15 residues.

This clone was observed many times. This sequence joins TRBV7-8 and TRBJ1-1, with TRBD1 matching over 8 bases. CDR1 and CDR2 (germline): SGHVS, FQNEAQ. This CDR3 has 14 residues. The junction had 1 base not matched to a gene; V was cut back by 4 bases and J by 0 bases. CDR3 sequence (DNA): TGTGCCAGCAGCTCGGACAGGGTGAACACTGAAGCTTTCTTT. Amino acids: CASSSDRVNTEAFF.

Comment on this clone: One junction end does not reproduce the germline sequence, and a read error may be involved. This chain joins TRBV6-5 and TRBJ2-7, with TRBD1 identical over 8 bases. The CDR3 contains 15 residues. Germline-derived CDR1 and CDR2 are MNHEY and SVGAGI. This chain's CDR3 is CASSSLEAGGYEQSF. The CDR3 bases are TGTGCCAGCAGTTCTCTAGAGGCAGGGGGCTACGAGCAGTCGTTC.

At least ten counts were recorded for this clone. This chain joins TRBV13 and TRBJ2-1, with 11 bases matching TRBD2. Germline CDR1 reads PRHDT; CDR2 reads FYEKMQ (reference sequence). The CDR3 has 18 residues. Germline trimming cut 4 bases from V and 6 bases from J; bases unmatched to any gene: 14. As DNA, the CDR3 is TGTGCCAGCAGCTCCACCATGACTAGCGGGATAGTACCCAATGAGCAGTTCTTC. As protein: CASSSTMTSGIVPNEQFF.

This clone is labeled as medium-sized (0.01 to 0.1%). V is TRBV28 and J is TRBJ2-1; 8 nucleotides align to TRBD2. CDR1 and CDR2 (germline): MDHEN, SYDVKM. This CDR3 contains 15 residues. With 7 bases clipped from V and 4 bases from J, the junction kept 9 bases outside the gene matches. The DNA for the CDR3 is TGTGCCAGCACAAGGGCGGGGGGCTTATACAATGAGCAGTTCTTC. The encoded protein is CASTRAGGLYNEQFF.

The rearrangement uses TRBV5-1 and TRBJ1-2; 9 nucleotides line up with TRBD1. The CDR3 loop spans 16 amino acids. With V trimmed by 0 bases and J by 4 bases, 7 bases remained unmatched. CDR1 is SGHRS, CDR2 YFSETQ, per germline. This CDR3 reads CASSLEKGTGPYGYTF. The CDR3 DNA follows: TGCGCCAGCAGCTTGGAGAAAGGGACAGGGCCCTATGGCTACACCTTC.

The chain carries TRBV11-3 and TRBJ2-7; the match to TRBD2 covers 10 bases. This CDR3 has 15 residues. Germline V lookup: CDR1 SGHNT, CDR2 YENEEA. The junction had 3 bases not matched to a gene; V was cut back by 4 bases and J by 0 bases. In DNA form, the CDR3 reads TGTGCCAGCAGCTCCTGGACTAGCGGCTCCTACGAGCAGTACTTC. Its protein is CASSSWTSGSYEQYF.

To note about this clone: Given a much more abundant clone one base away, this may be a read error. Additional DNA sequences in this sample encode the identical CDR3. This chain connects TRBV4-1 to TRBJ1-4; tentative D call: TRBD1 (5 bases). The CDR3 contains 14 residues. From germline, CDR1 is MGHRA and CDR2 YSYEKL. CDR3 in DNA: TGCGTCAGCAGCCAAGTCCGGGGGAATGAAAAACTGTTCTTT. It translates to CVSSQVRGNEKLFF.

This clone has at least ten counts. The rearrangement uses TRBV12-3 or TRBV12-4 and TRBJ2-1, with a possible D match to TRBD2 (6 bases). Trimming took off 7 bases at V and 7 bases at J, with 11 bases between the two ends. This CDR3 region has 12 residues. The CDR3 DNA reads as TGTGCCAGCAAGTTTGGGGGGAATGAGCAGTTCTTC. Its translation: CASKFGGNEQFF.

The CDR3 reads CASSQYKSSKSEAFF. The CDR3 DNA reads TGTGCCAGCAGCCAATATAAGAGTTCGAAATCTGAAGCTTTCTTT. This chain joins TRBV16 and TRBJ1-1; D gene ambiguous. V was trimmed by 1 base and J by 6 bases, leaving 15 bases between them. Germline V gene sequence: CDR1 KGHSY, CDR2 FQNENV. This CDR3 spans 15 amino acids.

This clone was observed a few times. J is TRBJ1-6 and V is TRBV2; no definite D call. The CDR3 length is 14 residues. V was clipped by 11 bases and J by 8 bases, with 19 bases between them. Germline CDR1 is SNHLY and CDR2 is FYNNEI. The CDR3 sequence is CASQLSGVYSPLHF. CDR3 nucleotides: TGTGCCTCACAGCTTTCTGGAGTTTATTCACCCCTCCACTTT.

Comment on this clone: One end of the junction does not line up with germline, which may come from a read error. The CDR3 spells CASSTGTGGYQETKYF. CDR3 nucleotide sequence: TGCGCCAGCAGCACCGGGACAGGGGGGTACCAAGAGACCAAGTACTTC. The rearrangement joins TRBV5-1 to TRBJ2-5; 11 bases map to TRBD1. The CDR3 contains 16 residues. Germline loops: CDR1 SGHRS, CDR2 YFSETQ.

The chain is built from TRBV10-3 and TRBJ2-1; 11 bases are shared with TRBD2. The CDR3 is 19 amino acids. Germline-derived CDR1 and CDR2 are ENHRY and SYGVKD. The V and J ends lost 0 bases and 13 bases, in that order; junction bases with no gene match: 20. The CDR3 nucleotides read TGTGCCATCAGTGAGTCGGAGTCGGTGGGGACTAGCGGATACAATTACCAGTTCTTC. It is translated as CAISESESVGTSGYNYQFF.

This clone has a count of ten or more. The genes are TRBV25-1 and TRBJ1-2; D uncertain. Trimming removed 2 bases from V and 3 bases from J, with 7 bases in between. From germline, CDR1 is MGHDK and CDR2 SYGVNS. The CDR3 consists of 13 residues. The CDR3 loop is CASSELEHYGYTF. The CDR3 nucleotides are TGTGCCAGCAGTGAACTGGAGCACTATGGCTACACCTTC.

By its share, this clone is medium-sized. The chain has TRBV2 and TRBJ2-5; tentative D call: TRBD2 (5 bases). The CDR3 loop spans 13 amino acids. V was clipped by 5 bases and J by 0 bases, with 7 bases between them. Per the germline V gene, CDR1 is SNHLY and CDR2 is FYNNEI. The CDR3 DNA sequence: TGTGCCAGCAGTTGGCGGGACCAAGAGACCCAGTACTTC. Amino acids: CASSWRDQETQYF.

The chain is built from TRBV7-3 and TRBJ1-6, with 9 nucleotides matching TRBD1. The CDR3 contains 20 residues. The germline V gene has CDR1 SGHTA and CDR2 FQGTGA. The ends lost 2 bases at V and 7 bases at J; junction bases unmatched: 18. The CDR3 loop is CASSLSIAGGQGKLNSPLHF. In nucleotides, the CDR3 is TGTGCCAGCAGCTTATCGATTGCTGGGGGACAGGGAAAATTAAATTCACCCCTCCACTTT. Together with reference TRBV7-3 and TRBJ1-6, the CDR3 gives the full variable domain: GAGVSQTPSNKVTEKGKYVELRCDPISGHTALYWYRQSLGQGPEFLIYFQGTGAADDSGLPNDRFFAVRPEGSVSTLKIQRTERGDSAVYLCASSLSIAGGQGKLNSPLHFGNGTRLTVT.